This T cell receptor beta chain was obtained from a study of early T cells in non-severe SARS-CoV-2 infection. About the study: Bulk RNA isolated from unsorted whole blood underwent sequencing; chains were not paired. General study points: VDJdb matching skewed toward anti-spike CD8 responses, missing private and CD4 specificities.

The germline V gene encodes CDR1 SGHRS and CDR2 YFSETQ. Trimming took 3 bases from V and 8 from J; bases not matched to a gene: 8. The CDR3 totals 14 residues. Unique molecular identifiers were affixed to single, distinct cDNA molecules. Each CDR3 protein is one row after TCRdb ran MiXCR on the 5' RACE reads. The sample shows more than 45,000 distinct CDR3 sequences, around 12% of them seen only once. This clonotype came up a few times. Antigen unknown. The chain couples TRBV5-1 to TRBJ2-3, with TRBD2 matching 8 bases. Sequences were obtained from whole blood. The receptor's source is an adult who was a healthcare worker with PCR-confirmed SARS-CoV-2 infection or an uninfected control (not recorded which). Here the CDR3 DNA reads TGCGCCAGCAGCTCCCGGGAGGGAGGGGTTACGCAGTATTTT. As protein: CASSSREGGVTQYF. The whole variable domain, filled in from reference TRBV5-1 and TRBJ2-3, reads KAGVTQTPRYLIKTRGQQVTLSCSPISGHRSVSWYQQTPGQGLQFLFEYFSETQRNKGNFPGRFSGRQFSNSRSEMNVSTLELGDSALYLCASSSREGGVTQYFGPGTRLTVL.